A selection of T cell receptor beta chains follows, all from one sample in a study of blood T cell repertoires in COVID-19. Sequencing used immunoSEQ multiplex PCR; TCRdb keeps in-frame clones, though not all of them. Of some 150,000 clones in the sample, 79% were seen once. Sequences were obtained from peripheral blood. The receptors were sampled from a middle-aged man with active or convalescent COVID-19. CDR3s include the opening cysteine and the closing phenylalanine or tryptophan. A D gene is named only where the DNA matches it firmly. Some rows mark clone size as missing; the rest say once, few, many or name a class of expanded clone.

D	size	V	J	DNA	CDR3
.	.	TRBV5-1	TRBJ1-4	TGCGCCAGCGGAACCGGGACATTTGTCGAAAAACTGTTTTTT	CASGTGTFVEKLFF
.	.	TRBV5-4	TRBJ1-1	TGTGCCAGCAGCTCGTTCAGGTCCCTGAACACTGAAGCTTTCTTT	CASSSFRSLNTEAFF
TRBD2	.	TRBV27	TRBJ2-1	TGTGCCAGCAGTTTATGGGGCCAGCGGGAGGGCCACGAGCAGTTCTTC	CASSLWGQREGHEQFF
.	.	TRBV15	TRBJ2-7	TGTGCCACCAGCAGAGATCAGCGGACGGCATCCTACGAGCAGTACTTC	CATSRDQRTASYEQYF
.	.	TRBV5-1	TRBJ2-7	TGCGCCAGCAGCTTGAAGCAGGGGAGGGATTACGAGCAGTACTTC	CASSLKQGRDYEQYF
TRBD2	.	TRBV9	TRBJ2-7	TGTGCCAGCAGCGTAGCGGGAGGGCTCTCCTACGAGCAGTACTTC	CASSVAGGLSYEQYF
.	.	TRBV5-1	TRBJ2-6	TGCGCCAGCAGCTTGGCTCTCGGGGGGGCCAACGTCCTGACTTTC	CASSLALGGANVLTF
.	.	TRBV2	TRBJ2-3	TGTGCCAGCAGTGAAGGGACTCGGGGAGGTACGCAGTATTTT	CASSEGTRGGTQYF
.	.	TRBV5-6	TRBJ1-2	TGTGCCAGCACTCTCCAGGGAGGGAACTATGGCTACACCTTC	CASTLQGGNYGYTF
TRBD2	few	TRBV11-2	TRBJ2-4	TGTGCCAGCAGCCCCGGACTAGCGGGAGGGAGGGGGTACATTCAGTACTTC	CASSPGLAGGRGYIQYF
.	.	TRBV21-1	TRBJ2-5	TGTGCCAGCAGCAAAAGGAACCCCTATACCAGGGAAGAGACCCAGTACTTC	CASSKRNPYTREETQYF
TRBD1	many	TRBV18	TRBJ1-1	TGTGCCAGCTCACCTGAAGGGGGCTGGACTGAAGCTTTCTTT	CASSPEGGWTEAFF
.	.	TRBV27	TRBJ2-5	TGTGCCAGCAGTTTATCCCTAGTCGGGACCCAGTACTTC	CASSLSLVGTQYF